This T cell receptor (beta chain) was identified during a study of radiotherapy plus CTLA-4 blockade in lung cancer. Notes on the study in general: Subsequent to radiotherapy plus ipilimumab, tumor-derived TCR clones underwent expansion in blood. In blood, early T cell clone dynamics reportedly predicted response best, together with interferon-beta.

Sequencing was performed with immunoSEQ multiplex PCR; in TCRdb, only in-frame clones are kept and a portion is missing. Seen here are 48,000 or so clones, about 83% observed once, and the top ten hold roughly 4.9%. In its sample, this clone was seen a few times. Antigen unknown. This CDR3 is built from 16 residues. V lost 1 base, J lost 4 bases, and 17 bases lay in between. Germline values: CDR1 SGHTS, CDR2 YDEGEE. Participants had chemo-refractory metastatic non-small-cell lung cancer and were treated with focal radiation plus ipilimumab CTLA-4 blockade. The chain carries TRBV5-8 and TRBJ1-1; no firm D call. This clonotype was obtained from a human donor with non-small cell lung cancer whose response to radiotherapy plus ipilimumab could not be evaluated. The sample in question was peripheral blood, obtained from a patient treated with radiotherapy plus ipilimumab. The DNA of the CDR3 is TGTGCCAGCAGCTTGATCCTGCCAGAGTGGAGCACTGAAGCTTTCTTT. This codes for CASSLILPEWSTEAFF.